This paragraph reports one T cell receptor beta chain. These data are taken from a study of CD8 T cells in Susac syndrome. Roughly 0.5 to 1 ug RNA was reverse transcribed with random hexamers. TCRdb used MiXCR to reprocess the immunoSEQ multiplex PCR reads, holding one entry per CDR3 protein. The table records some 200,000 distinct CDR3 sequences, approximately 90% of them present only once. The receptor was derived from a human donor with multiple sclerosis. The sequencing input was CD8+ T cells from PBMCs.

The CDR3 is CASSDSFVQYF. The CDR3 DNA reads as TGTGCCAGCAGCGATAGTTTTGTTCAGTACTTC. The chain is built from TRBV12-3 or TRBV12-4 and TRBJ2-4; D unclear. V was pared by 6 bases and J by 11 bases, with 11 bases between. The CDR3 contains 11 residues.